The present T cell receptor beta chain was sequenced within a study of blood T cell repertoires in COVID-19. Study overall: Samples representing acute and convalescent COVID-19 were sourced from the United States, Italy and Spain.

In the authors' workflow: Reference gene primer amplification gave estimated nucleated cell counts. Sequencing was performed with immunoSEQ multiplex PCR; in TCRdb, only in-frame clones are kept and a portion is missing. V and J calls and clone size are as listed in that table; D and trimming were resolved from the DNA. The sample contains roughly 84,000 clones, over 80% of which appear only once. With V trimmed by 1 base and J by 7 bases, 4 bases remained unmatched. Germline CDR1 and CDR2: LGHDT and YNNKEL (reference sequence). The CDR3 loop spans 15 amino acids. The sequencing input was peripheral blood. This TCR derives from an elderly man with active or convalescent COVID-19. The V gene is TRBV3-1 (or the pseudogene TRBV3-2), the J gene TRBJ2-5; 12 bases align to TRBD1. Written as DNA, the CDR3 is TGTGCCAGCAGCCAAGGGGACAGGGGGCCGGGGACCCAGTACTTC. Translation: CASSQGDRGPGTQYF.